These 15 T cell receptor beta chains were all obtained from the same sample, sequenced in a study of technical replicates of blood from a handful of donors. Data came from immunoSEQ multiplex PCR; TCRdb stores just in-frame clones and leaves some out. The table records approximately 76,000 clones, about 91% of them present only once. Sequenced sample: T cells isolated from PBMCs. The receptors were gathered from a human donor in good health.

This clone was counted once. V gene TRBV7-9 combines with J gene TRBJ1-1, with 10 bases aligning to TRBD1. V lost 5 bases to trimming and J lost 6 bases; unmatched junction nucleotides: 6. The CDR3 sequence is 14 residues long. The germline CDR1 and CDR2 sequences are SEHNR and FQNEAQ (reference sequence). The chain's CDR3 is CASSMGTGVAEAFF. DNA for the CDR3: TGTGCCAGCAGCATGGGGACAGGGGTTGCTGAAGCTTTCTTT.

The table lists this clone with a few counts. The chain combines TRBV30 with TRBJ1-2, with 7 bases that match TRBD1. This CDR3 comprises 14 residues. Germline-derived CDR1 and CDR2 are GTSNPN and SVGIG (reference sequence). V gave up 0 bases and J gave up 13 bases; unmatched junction bases: 14. The CDR3 bases are TGTGCCTGGAGTGTAGGGAATGTAGGTGGGACAGCCACCTTC. Amino acid sequence: CAWSVGNVGGTATF.

This clone was observed a few times. V gene TRBV28 combines with J gene TRBJ1-2; 8 bases align to TRBD1. Germline trimming cut 5 bases from V and 7 bases from J; bases unmatched to any gene: 9. Germline V CDR1 and CDR2: MDHEN, SYDVKM. The CDR3 runs 14 residues. CDR3 amino acids: CASSVTGGTFGYTF. CDR3 nucleotides: TGTGCCAGCAGTGTAACAGGGGGGACGTTTGGCTACACCTTC.

The chain's CDR3 is CASSLAGSNQPQHF. The CDR3 DNA reads as TGTGCCAGCAGTTTGGCGGGGAGCAATCAGCCCCAGCATTTT. The genes are TRBV7-9 and TRBJ1-5; unclear D gene. The CDR3 loop spans 14 amino acids. Between the trimmed V and J ends, which lost 6 bases and 1 base, there was a span of 10 bases. CDR1 SEHNR and CDR2 FQNEAQ come from the germline V gene (reference sequence).

V is TRBV7-8 and J is TRBJ1-5; D perhaps matches TRBD1 (5 bases). V lost 5 bases to trimming and J lost 5 bases, with 7 bases between them. Germline V gene sequence: CDR1 SGHVS, CDR2 FQNEAQ. The CDR3 consists of 12 residues. The CDR3 reads CASSDSHQPQHF. The CDR3 nucleotides are TGTGCCAGCAGCGACAGTCATCAGCCCCAGCATTTT.

The chain is built from TRBV2 and TRBJ2-2, with 7 positions matching TRBD1. The V gene's germline CDR1 is SNHLY and CDR2 FYNNEI. The V and J ends lost 6 bases and 1 base, in that order; junction bases with no gene match: 5. The CDR3 runs to 15 residues. In DNA, the CDR3 is TGTGCCAGCAGCTCCGGGACAGTGAACACCGGGGAGCTGTTTTTT. The encoded protein is CASSSGTVNTGELFF.

This clone was counted a few times. The V call is TRBV30, the J call TRBJ1-1; D remains unclear. Trimming cost V 0 bases and J 0 bases, with 5 bases left between them. Germline V CDR1 and CDR2: GTSNPN, SVGIG (reference sequence). The CDR3 sequence is 13 residues long. This chain's CDR3 is CAWSVRVNTEAFF. In DNA, the CDR3 is TGTGCCTGGAGTGTACGGGTGAACACTGAAGCTTTCTTT.

This clone has more than one count but fewer than ten. The chain joins TRBV7-7 to TRBJ2-5; a weak D match, TRBD1 (6 bases). CDR1 is SSHAT and CDR2 is FNYEAQ in the germline V gene (reference sequence). Trimming pared 4 bases from V and 5 bases from J, leaving 14 bases between. CDR3 length: 14 amino acids. The CDR3 nucleotides are TGTGCCAGCAGCTCCCCAGGGGCCGGGGAGACCCAGTACTTC. Its translation is CASSSPGAGETQYF.

The rearrangement uses TRBV5-1 and TRBJ1-5; the D is unclear. V gave up 0 bases and J gave up 7 bases, with 8 bases separating them. Germline V gene sequence: CDR1 SGHRS, CDR2 YFSETQ. The CDR3 consists of 13 residues. The CDR3 spells CASSLGNKQPQHF. The CDR3 bases are TGCGCCAGCAGCTTGGGTAACAAACAGCCCCAGCATTTT.

This clone was detected a few times. The chain couples TRBV27 to TRBJ1-5, with D possibly matching TRBD1 (6 bases). Deletions cut 6 bases from V and 4 bases from J, with 16 bases between. The CDR3 loop spans 15 amino acids. Germline V gene data show CDR1 as MNHEY and CDR2 as SMNVEV (reference sequence). Here the CDR3 DNA reads TGTGCCAGCAGGCGAGGGGGGGCCCGGAATCAGCCCCAGCATTTT. It specifies CASRRGGARNQPQHF.

CDR3 residues: CATSPPRQGEAFF. DNA of the CDR3: TGTGCCACCAGCCCCCCACGCCAGGGAGAAGCTTTCTTT. The chain is built from TRBV15 and TRBJ1-1, with D perhaps matching TRBD1 (5 bases). Germline assignment: CDR1 LNHNV and CDR2 YYDKDF (reference sequence). The CDR3 covers 13 residues. Trimming removed 5 bases at V and 8 bases at J, with 15 bases between.

V and J are TRBV19 and TRBJ2-5; weak D call: TRBD1 (5 bases). The V gene lost 1 base and the J gene lost 5 bases, with 8 bases spanning the gap. The CDR3 totals 13 residues. Germline V gene lookup returns CDR1 LNHDA and CDR2 SQIVND (reference sequence). DNA for the CDR3: TGTGCCAGTAGTATAGGCCAGGGTGAGACCCAGTACTTC. Its protein is CASSIGQGETQYF. Full variable domain (rest looked up from reference TRBV19 and TRBJ2-5): DGGITQSPKYLFRKEGQNVTLSCEQNLNHDAMYWYRQDPGQGLRLIYYSQIVNDFQKGDIAEGYSVSREKKESFPLTVTSAQKNPTAFYLCASSIGQGETQYFGPGTRLLVL.

The chain joins TRBV6-1 to TRBJ2-7, with TRBD1 as a possible D gene (5 bases). V lost 8 bases and J lost 1, with 12 bases in between. The germline gives CDR1 MNHNS, CDR2 SASEGT. This CDR3 is 13 amino acids long. The CDR3 loop reads CASGHHPSYEQYF. CDR3 nucleotide sequence: TGTGCCAGCGGACACCATCCGTCCTACGAGCAGTACTTC.

The chain carries TRBV4-1 and TRBJ2-7, with 7 bases lining up with TRBD2. The CDR3 loop spans 15 amino acids. V was pared by 2 bases and J by 0 bases, with 4 bases of the junction left unmatched. CDR1 is MGHRA, CDR2 YSYEKL, per germline. The CDR3 sequence is CASSQPTGGSYEQYF. CDR3 in DNA: TGCGCCAGCAGCCAACCCACGGGGGGCTCCTACGAGCAGTACTTC.

This sequence joins TRBV4-2 and TRBJ2-3, with 7 bases matching TRBD2. The CDR3 covers 16 residues. The ends lost 1 base at V and 1 base at J; junction bases unmatched: 5. Germline CDR1 is LGHNA and CDR2 is YNFKEQ. CDR3 amino acids: CASSQVGGSGTDTQYF. The CDR3 DNA is TGTGCCAGCAGCCAAGTGGGCGGGAGTGGCACAGATACGCAGTATTTT.